Below, 15 T cell receptor beta chains from the same sample are listed, as sequenced in a study of CD8 T cells in Susac syndrome. An input of about 0.5 to 1 ug of RNA was subjected to reverse transcription using random hexamers. TCRdb re-derived calls from the immunoSEQ multiplex PCR reads in MiXCR, one entry per CDR3 protein. Of hundreds of thousands of distinct CDR3 sequences in the sample, approximately 95% were seen once. The specimen was CD4+ T cells from PBMCs. All receptors derive from a human donor with Susac syndrome.

V is TRBV15 and J is TRBJ2-7; 7 bases line up with TRBD1. This CDR3 comprises 14 residues. J was trimmed by 6 bases and V by 4 bases; bases with no gene match: 9. From germline, CDR1 is LNHNV and CDR2 YYDKDF (reference sequence). The CDR3 bases are TGTGCCACCAGCAAGACAGGGATAGGGCTCGAGCAGTACTTC. This sequence encodes CATSKTGIGLEQYF.

This chain links TRBV11-2 with TRBJ1-2; TRBD1 might be the D (6 bases). This CDR3 is built from 14 residues. Germline V gives CDR1 SGHAT, CDR2 FQNNGV. V shed 3 bases and J shed 3 bases, with 11 bases lying between them. The CDR3 reads CASSFLQGDYGYTF. DNA of the CDR3: TGTGCCAGCAGCTTCCTACAGGGTGACTATGGCTACACCTTC.

The chain uses TRBV29-1 and TRBJ2-6, with D maybe TRBD1 (6 bases). The V and J ends lost 6 bases and 0 bases respectively, with 21 bases between them. This CDR3 contains 18 residues. The germline V gene has CDR1 SQVTM and CDR2 ANQGSEA. DNA for the CDR3: TGCAGCGTGACTCAACAGGGCTTACCTTTCTCTGGGGCCAACGTCCTGACTTTC. Protein sequence: CSVTQQGLPFSGANVLTF.

The V call is TRBV2, the J call TRBJ1-1, with 8 bases matching TRBD1. The J segment lost 1 base and the V segment lost 6 bases, leaving 4 bases of the junction unmatched. CDR3 length equals 14 residues. Per the germline V gene, CDR1 is SNHLY and CDR2 is FYNNEI. The CDR3 DNA follows: TGTGCCAGCAGCGGACAGGGAAAGAACACTGAAGCTTTCTTT. It yields the protein CASSGQGKNTEAFF.

This chain connects TRBV5-1 to TRBJ2-6; D is possibly TRBD1 (6 bases). CDR1 and CDR2 from the germline V gene are SGHRS and YFSETQ. This CDR3 has 17 residues. Trimming left V 4 bases short and J 3 bases short, with 17 bases between. This CDR3 is CASSPNLQGIGANVLTF. DNA of the CDR3: TGCGCCAGCAGCCCAAACCTCCAGGGGATTGGGGCCAACGTCCTGACTTTC.

In DNA form, the CDR3 reads TGCAGTGCTAGAGTACAGGGGGCAGGGAACGAGCAGTACTTC. Translation: CSARVQGAGNEQYF. The chain employs TRBV20-1 and TRBJ2-7; 9 bases align to TRBD1. The CDR3 is made up of 14 amino acids. Germline V gives CDR1 DFQATT, CDR2 SNEGSKA (reference sequence). The V and J ends lost 1 base and 5 bases, in that order; junction bases with no gene match: 6.

In its sample, this clonotype was seen once. The chain carries TRBV9 and TRBJ2-1; 11 bases fit TRBD2. Germline-derived CDR1 and CDR2 are SGDLS and YYNGEE. V gave up 2 bases and J gave up 8 bases; unmatched junction bases: 9. The length of the CDR3 is 16 residues. The CDR3 bases are TGTGCCAGCAGCGTCGGGGTTAGCGGGAGGGGCTATGAGCAGTTCTTC. This codes for CASSVGVSGRGYEQFF.

V gene TRBV28 combines with J gene TRBJ2-7, with 11 bases identical to TRBD2. Germline loops: CDR1 MDHEN, CDR2 SYDVKM. Trimming took 8 bases from V and 1 from J; bases not matched to a gene: 16. This CDR3 comprises 18 residues. CDR3: CASVSRLAGGLSSYEQYF. CDR3 sequence (DNA): TGTGCCAGCGTTTCGCGCCTAGCGGGAGGCCTATCGTCCTACGAGCAGTACTTC.

The chain links TRBV9 to TRBJ1-5, with a tentative D call TRBD1 (6 bases). Per germline, CDR1 SGDLS and CDR2 YYNGEE. Deletions cut 4 bases from V and 6 bases from J, with 11 bases between. The CDR3 runs 13 residues. Here the CDR3 DNA reads TGTGCCAGCAGCCTCGCGGGGGCTCAGCCCCAGCATTTT. Protein product: CASSLAGAQPQHF. The full variable domain, in which reference TRBV9 and TRBJ1-5 provide the parts outside the CDR3, is DSGVTQTPKHLITATGQRVTLRCSPRSGDLSVYWYQQSLDQGLQFLIQYYNGEERAKGNILERFSAQQFPDLHSELNLSSLELGDSALYFCASSLAGAQPQHFGDGTRLSIL.

V gene TRBV11-3 combines with J gene TRBJ2-1; 8 bases align to TRBD2. The V gene end was trimmed by 3 bases and the J gene end by 5 bases; junction bases not matched to a gene: 9. There are 16 residues in the CDR3. Germline CDR1 and CDR2: SGHNT and YENEEA. CDR3 nucleotide sequence: TGTGCCAGCAGCTTTAGGGGAGGACTAGCTAACAATGAGCAGTTCTTC. Encoded protein: CASSFRGGLANNEQFF.

The chain uses TRBV30 and TRBJ1-2; possible D gene TRBD1, 6 bases. The germline gives CDR1 GTSNPN, CDR2 SVGIG (reference sequence). V dropped 4 bases and J dropped 4 bases, with 19 bases sitting between them. The length of the CDR3 is 15 residues. The CDR3 spells CAWISEGGLSYGYTF. The CDR3 coding sequence is TGTGCCTGGATATCTGAGGGGGGGCTGAGCTATGGCTACACCTTC.

V gene TRBV7-9 combines with J gene TRBJ1-2, with a tentative D call TRBD1 (6 bases). V was trimmed by 3 bases and J by 7 bases, leaving 9 bases between them. Germline V gene lookup returns CDR1 SEHNR and CDR2 FQNEAQ (reference sequence). This CDR3 comprises 12 residues. CDR3 sequence (DNA): TGTGCCAGCAGCTTGTACAGGGTTGGCTACACCTTC. Protein sequence: CASSLYRVGYTF.

The rearrangement uses TRBV11-3 and TRBJ2-1, with D unclear. Germline lookup yields CDR1 SGHNT and CDR2 YENEEA. Trimming cost V 6 bases and J 6 bases, with 15 bases left between them. The CDR3 covers 14 residues. The CDR3 nucleotides are TGTGCCAGCAGGGCCCAGACGTCAAGCAATGAGCAGTTCTTC. This sequence encodes CASRAQTSSNEQFF. Together with reference TRBV11-3 and TRBJ2-1, the CDR3 gives the full variable domain: EAGVVQSPRYKIIEKKQPVAFWCNPISGHNTLYWYLQNLGQGPELLIRYENEEAVDDSQLPKDRFSAERLKGVDSTLKIQPAELGDSAVYLCASRAQTSSNEQFFGPGTRLTVL.

V usage is TRBV6-1 and J usage is TRBJ2-7, with TRBD1 matching 9 bases. This CDR3 spans 16 amino acids. V trimming: 3 bases; J trimming: 2 bases; junction bases outside the gene matches: 8. Germline V gene lookup returns CDR1 MNHNS and CDR2 SASEGT. The CDR3 nucleotides are TGTGCCAGCAGTGAGAGACAGGGGGGGACCCCCTACGAGCAGTACTTC. It specifies CASSERQGGTPYEQYF.

The genes are TRBV29-1 and TRBJ1-1, with D possibly TRBD1 on 6 matching bases. This CDR3 comprises 11 residues. V lost 8 bases and J 7 bases, leaving 14 bases between the germline ends. Germline CDR1 is SQVTM and CDR2 is ANQGSEA. The DNA of the CDR3 is TGCAGCTCCCAGACAGGCGTTGAAGCTTTCTTT. Translating it yields CSSQTGVEAFF.